Below are 20 T cell receptor beta chains sequenced from a single sample in a study of cytomegalovirus exposure and HLA in healthy donors. Primers included in the PCR were 60 Vbeta and 13 Jbeta primers. Generated by immunoSEQ multiplex PCR, the TCRdb table keeps only in-frame clones and is missing some. The sample consists of about 120,000 clones, approximately 80% of them appearing once. Input material: PBMCs. Receptors were obtained from a man aged 25 to 40 in good health and CMV-seropositive.

In this sample, this clone turned up once. This chain links TRBV6-6 with TRBJ1-3, with 8 bases fitting TRBD1. The CDR3 extends over 14 amino acids. Germline values: CDR1 MNHNY, CDR2 SVGAGI (reference sequence). V trimming: 4 bases; J trimming: 2 bases; junction bases outside the gene matches: 1. The CDR3 loop reads CASSLTGAGNTIYF. DNA for the CDR3: TGTGCCAGCAGTTTGACAGGGGCTGGAAACACCATATATTTT.

The CDR3 reads CASARGRGAPLETQYF. The CDR3 nucleotides read TGTGCCAGCGCCCGTGGTAGGGGCGCACCCCTAGAGACCCAGTACTTC. The chain couples TRBV7-2 to TRBJ2-5, with D possibly TRBD1 on 5 matching bases. This CDR3 is 16 amino acids long. V shed 8 bases and J shed 4 bases, with 23 bases lying between them. CDR1 and CDR2 from the germline V gene are SGHTA and FQGNSA.

This clone has a single count. V gene TRBV9 combines with J gene TRBJ1-1; D might be TRBD1 (6 bases). The germline V and J ends were trimmed by 2 bases and 0 bases, with 11 bases remaining between them. This CDR3 region has 15 residues. Germline V gene lookup returns CDR1 SGDLS and CDR2 YYNGEE. The CDR3 region is CASSVGQLMNTEAFF. CDR3 DNA: TGTGCCAGCAGCGTCGGACAGCTTATGAACACTGAAGCTTTCTTT.

The V call is TRBV25-1, the J call TRBJ2-5; 7 bases are shared with TRBD2. CDR3 length: 15 amino acids. The trim removed 6 bases at V and 2 bases at J, leaving 9 bases unmatched. CDR1 and CDR2 (germline): MGHDK, SYGVNS. The CDR3 sequence is CASSPWGGGQETQYF. CDR3 DNA: TGTGCCAGCAGCCCCTGGGGCGGGGGACAAGAGACCCAGTACTTC.

V and J are TRBV6-1 and TRBJ2-1; tentatively, D is TRBD2 (5 bases). Germline-derived CDR1 and CDR2 are MNHNS and SASEGT. The CDR3 has 11 residues. Trimming shortened V by 6 bases and J by 15 bases, and 15 bases separated the two germline ends. The CDR3 DNA reads TGTGCCAGCAGGGATCGGGCGGGCGGGTTCTTC. As protein: CASRDRAGGFF.

The chain uses TRBV27 and TRBJ2-7; 9 nucleotides match TRBD2. Germline lookup yields CDR1 MNHEY and CDR2 SMNVEV (reference sequence). The CDR3 is 14 residues long. V lost 3 bases and J lost 4; bases outside the gene matches: 4. As DNA, the CDR3 is TGTGCCAGCAGTTTCAGGGCGGGAGGGTACGAGCAGTACTTC. Translating gives CASSFRAGGYEQYF.

The V and J genes are TRBV4-3 and TRBJ2-3; D not resolved. In germline, CDR1 is LGHNA, CDR2 YSLEER. The CDR3 extends over 16 amino acids. Trimming took off 1 base at V and 2 bases at J, with 13 bases between the two ends. CDR3 in DNA: TGCGCCAGCAGCCAAGGGTCGGTGGGCCTCACAGATACGCAGTATTTT. It encodes CASSQGSVGLTDTQYF.

The rearrangement joins TRBV14 to TRBJ2-7; 7 bases are shared with TRBD2. Germline V gives CDR1 SGHDN, CDR2 FVKESK. Unmatched junction bases numbered 5, after V lost 3 bases and J lost 0 bases. The CDR3 covers 15 residues. The CDR3 DNA follows: TGTGCCAGCAGCCAGGGTAGCGGGTTCTCCTACGAGCAGTACTTC. This translates into CASSQGSGFSYEQYF.

The chain uses TRBV4-3 and TRBJ2-7; possible D gene TRBD2, 5 bases. The V end lost 0 bases, the J end lost 0 bases, and 9 bases lay between the germline ends. The CDR3 spans 15 residues. Germline V gene lookup returns CDR1 LGHNA and CDR2 YSLEER. For the CDR3, the DNA is TGCGCCAGCAGCCAAGAACTAGATAGCTCCTACGAGCAGTACTTC. This translates into CASSQELDSSYEQYF.

The chain carries TRBV28 and TRBJ2-2, with TRBD1 identical over 9 bases. CDR3 length: 14 residues. V lost 6 bases, J lost 7 bases, and 6 bases stayed unmatched. Germline lookup yields CDR1 MDHEN and CDR2 SYDVKM. The CDR3 spells CASSRTGVGGELFF. The CDR3, as DNA: TGTGCCAGCAGCAGGACAGGGGTAGGCGGGGAGCTGTTTTTT.

This sequence joins TRBV4-3 and TRBJ2-1; 11 bases are shared with TRBD2. The CDR3 contains 17 residues. V was clipped by 4 bases and J by 8 bases; unmatched bases: 13. Germline V gene sequence: CDR1 LGHNA, CDR2 YSLEER. The CDR3 loop reads CASSPVLVSGRVHEQFF. The CDR3 region has the DNA TGCGCCAGCAGCCCTGTCCTCGTTAGCGGGAGGGTTCATGAGCAGTTCTTC.

The CDR3: CASSLSRTSWGGELFF. Here the CDR3 DNA reads TGTGCCAGCAGCTTATCCCGGACTAGTTGGGGCGGGGAGCTGTTTTTT. The chain employs TRBV7-8 and TRBJ2-2, with TRBD2 identical over 7 bases. The CDR3 is made up of 16 amino acids. J was trimmed by 7 bases and V by 2 bases; bases with no gene match: 10. Germline V CDR1 and CDR2: SGHVS, FQNEAQ.

The genes are TRBV29-1 and TRBJ2-1, with 12 bases fitting TRBD2. The CDR3 is made up of 17 amino acids. Trimming at V came to 6 bases and at J to 8 bases, leaving 17 bases not matched to a gene. Germline CDR1 reads SQVTM; CDR2 reads ANQGSEA. The CDR3 nucleotides are TGCAGCGTGTACGCGCTGGGTGGACTAGCGGGGCTAGATGAGCAGTTCTTC. It yields the protein CSVYALGGLAGLDEQFF.

V gene TRBV5-4 combines with J gene TRBJ2-5, with 10 bases matching TRBD2. V was pared by 4 bases and J by 3 bases, with 12 bases of the junction left unmatched. Germline lookup yields CDR1 SGHNT and CDR2 YYREEE (reference sequence). This CDR3 contains 17 residues. The CDR3 coding sequence is TGTGCCAGCAGCCCGGCGGCTAGCGGGAGTGTGGAAGAGACCCAGTACTTC. This codes for CASSPAASGSVEETQYF.

Comments on this clone: The sample contains more than one DNA sequence encoding this CDR3. The V and J genes are TRBV6-5 and TRBJ1-3; D call uncertain. In germline, CDR1 is MNHEY, CDR2 SVGAGI. The CDR3 is 13 residues long. Trimming left V 6 bases short and J 0 bases short, with 6 bases between. In DNA form, the CDR3 reads TGTGCCAGCAGGGCCCCCTCTGGAAACACCATATATTTT. Encoded protein: CASRAPSGNTIYF.

This clone was seen more than once but under ten times. The chain has TRBV11-3 and TRBJ2-7; 13 nucleotides match TRBD2. The J segment lost 6 bases and the V segment lost 5 bases, leaving 7 bases of the junction unmatched. Germline CDR1 SGHNT, CDR2 YENEEA. The CDR3 is made up of 15 amino acids. The CDR3 bases are TGTGCCAGCAGCCCCGGACTAGCGGGAGAGAGCGAGCAGTACTTC. It translates to CASSPGLAGESEQYF.

The rearrangement uses TRBV5-1 and TRBJ1-5; D gene ambiguous. V was shortened by 0 bases and J by 7 bases, with 8 bases between the two germline ends. From germline, CDR1 is SGHRS and CDR2 YFSETQ. The length of the CDR3 is 13 residues. The CDR3 DNA is TGCGCCAGCAGCTTGGCGCCGGGGCAGCCCCAGCATTTT. Translated: CASSLAPGQPQHF.

This clone has a handful of counts. The V gene is TRBV5-8, the J gene TRBJ1-5; 8 bases line up with TRBD1. CDR1 is SGHTS, CDR2 YDEGEE, per germline. The CDR3 has 15 residues. After removal of 1 base from V and 5 bases from J, the junction contained 5 bases not matched to a gene. CDR3 nucleotides: TGTGCCAGCAGCTTGAGGGACAGGAGGTATCAGCCCCAGCATTTT. Protein sequence: CASSLRDRRYQPQHF.

J is TRBJ1-1 and V is TRBV19, with 7 positions matching TRBD1. Germline values: CDR1 LNHDA, CDR2 SQIVND (reference sequence). V lost 3 bases, J lost 4 bases, and 8 bases stayed unmatched. This CDR3 has 15 amino acids. The CDR3 here is CASSMRPTGSTEAFF. The CDR3 nucleotides are TGTGCCAGTAGTATGCGCCCGACAGGGAGCACTGAAGCTTTCTTT.

With regard to this clone: The sample holds other DNA sequences that translate to the same CDR3. The chain combines TRBV4-2 with TRBJ2-7; 12 nucleotides match TRBD2. Germline loops: CDR1 LGHNA, CDR2 YNFKEQ. The CDR3 contains 15 residues. J gave up 1 base and V 4 bases, and 2 bases lay outside the gene matches. DNA of the CDR3: TGTGCCAGCAGCCGAGGACTAGCGGGATCCTACGAGCAGTACTTC. It translates to CASSRGLAGSYEQYF.